This T cell receptor (beta chain) was sequenced for a study of Ad26.COV2.S vaccination and SARS-CoV-2 variants. CDR3 size: 15 residues. Trimming took off 10 bases at V and 2 bases at J, with 21 bases between the two ends. The germline gives CDR1 SGHTA, CDR2 FQGNSA. Only in-frame clones appear in the TCRdb table, and some are missing; sequencing was by immunoSEQ multiplex PCR. The repertoire holds some 320,000 clones, roughly 84% seen once, with more than 1.5% in the top ten. Treatment specified: around 19 received Ad26.COV2.S at low or high dose, single or two shots; five or six received placebo; per-sample allocation not given. Specimen acquisition occurred on day 63 following the initial vaccine or placebo injection.

This chain joins TRBV7-2 and TRBJ2-7; D assignment may be TRBD1 or TRBD2 (6 bases each). The TCR was taken from a person aged 18-65 years who received the Ad26.COV2.S COVID-19 vaccine or a placebo. The starting material was peripheral blood, obtained in a trial of Ad26.COV2.S vaccine versus placebo. CDR3: CATNPGGLGTYEQYF. The CDR3 nucleotides read TGTGCCACCAACCCTGGGGGGCTGGGAACCTACGAGCAGTACTTC.